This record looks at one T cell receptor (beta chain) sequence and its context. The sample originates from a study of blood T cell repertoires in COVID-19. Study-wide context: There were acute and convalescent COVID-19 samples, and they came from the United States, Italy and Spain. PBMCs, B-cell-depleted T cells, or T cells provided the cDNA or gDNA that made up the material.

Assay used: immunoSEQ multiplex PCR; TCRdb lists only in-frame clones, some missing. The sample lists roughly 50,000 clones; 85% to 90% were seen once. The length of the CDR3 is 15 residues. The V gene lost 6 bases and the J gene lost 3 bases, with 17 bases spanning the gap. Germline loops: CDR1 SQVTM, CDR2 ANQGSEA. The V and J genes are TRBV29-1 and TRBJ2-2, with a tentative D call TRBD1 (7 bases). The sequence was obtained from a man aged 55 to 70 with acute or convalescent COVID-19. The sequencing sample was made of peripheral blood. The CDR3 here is CSVSGAGGYTGELFF. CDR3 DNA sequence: TGCAGCGTGTCCGGGGCAGGGGGGTACACCGGGGAGCTGTTTTTT.